This TCR beta chain was captured by sequencing in a study of blood T cells in healthy people across ages. Study findings and constraints: When set beside aged donors, long-lived donors presented more naive CD4+ cells and higher diversity.

The sample holds many counts of this clonotype. Its antigen is as yet unknown. The CDR3 totals 14 residues. Trimming shortened V by 6 bases and J by 0 bases, and 8 bases separated the two germline ends. Looked up from germline, CDR1 is ENHRY and CDR2 is SYGVKD. The authors ran a second PCR of roughly 6 to 11 cycles using a sample-barcoded 5' primer and a J-beta primer mix. TCRdb itself ran the 5' RACE reads through MiXCR, one entry per CDR3 protein. The sample lists 650,000 or so distinct CDR3 sequences, roughly half occurring once. The rearrangement uses TRBV10-3 and TRBJ1-4; a weak D match, TRBD1 (5 bases). Specimen: blood. This sequence originates from an elderly woman in good health. The DNA for the CDR3 is TGTGCCATCAGCGGGACCTCAACTAATGAAAAACTGTTTTTT. This encodes CAISGTSTNEKLFF.